This TCR beta chain derives from a study of chemoradiotherapy in HPV16-positive cancers. Study as a whole: A couple of HPV16-positive patients' cells yielded candidate HPV-specific clones and common motifs. Findings and caveats of the study: Non-HPV-specific T cells did not expand in tumors during treatment, whereas candidate HPV-specific clones and E7-related motifs did. Functional assays defining HPV-specific T cells used only a couple of HPV16-positive patients.

Over chemoradiotherapy, repertoires were sampled more than once. Trimming took 11 bases from V and 5 from J, leaving 19 bases between them. Germline-derived CDR1 and CDR2 are MDHEN and SYDVKM. The CDR3 runs to 14 residues. TCRdb's table, derived via immunoSEQ multiplex PCR, lists solely in-frame clones and lacks some. Of roughly 39,000 clones listed, around 82% are singletons. Comment on this clone: Its antigen is not known.

The clonotype comes from a human donor with HPV-associated anogenital cancer. This sample comprised blood, obtained from a patient who underwent chemoradiotherapy. The rearrangement joins TRBV28 to TRBJ1-5; perhaps TRBD1 as D (5 bases). CDR3 bases: TGTGCCGGCCAAATTGGACGGGGCCATCAGCCCCAGCATTTT. Translated: CAGQIGRGHQPQHF.